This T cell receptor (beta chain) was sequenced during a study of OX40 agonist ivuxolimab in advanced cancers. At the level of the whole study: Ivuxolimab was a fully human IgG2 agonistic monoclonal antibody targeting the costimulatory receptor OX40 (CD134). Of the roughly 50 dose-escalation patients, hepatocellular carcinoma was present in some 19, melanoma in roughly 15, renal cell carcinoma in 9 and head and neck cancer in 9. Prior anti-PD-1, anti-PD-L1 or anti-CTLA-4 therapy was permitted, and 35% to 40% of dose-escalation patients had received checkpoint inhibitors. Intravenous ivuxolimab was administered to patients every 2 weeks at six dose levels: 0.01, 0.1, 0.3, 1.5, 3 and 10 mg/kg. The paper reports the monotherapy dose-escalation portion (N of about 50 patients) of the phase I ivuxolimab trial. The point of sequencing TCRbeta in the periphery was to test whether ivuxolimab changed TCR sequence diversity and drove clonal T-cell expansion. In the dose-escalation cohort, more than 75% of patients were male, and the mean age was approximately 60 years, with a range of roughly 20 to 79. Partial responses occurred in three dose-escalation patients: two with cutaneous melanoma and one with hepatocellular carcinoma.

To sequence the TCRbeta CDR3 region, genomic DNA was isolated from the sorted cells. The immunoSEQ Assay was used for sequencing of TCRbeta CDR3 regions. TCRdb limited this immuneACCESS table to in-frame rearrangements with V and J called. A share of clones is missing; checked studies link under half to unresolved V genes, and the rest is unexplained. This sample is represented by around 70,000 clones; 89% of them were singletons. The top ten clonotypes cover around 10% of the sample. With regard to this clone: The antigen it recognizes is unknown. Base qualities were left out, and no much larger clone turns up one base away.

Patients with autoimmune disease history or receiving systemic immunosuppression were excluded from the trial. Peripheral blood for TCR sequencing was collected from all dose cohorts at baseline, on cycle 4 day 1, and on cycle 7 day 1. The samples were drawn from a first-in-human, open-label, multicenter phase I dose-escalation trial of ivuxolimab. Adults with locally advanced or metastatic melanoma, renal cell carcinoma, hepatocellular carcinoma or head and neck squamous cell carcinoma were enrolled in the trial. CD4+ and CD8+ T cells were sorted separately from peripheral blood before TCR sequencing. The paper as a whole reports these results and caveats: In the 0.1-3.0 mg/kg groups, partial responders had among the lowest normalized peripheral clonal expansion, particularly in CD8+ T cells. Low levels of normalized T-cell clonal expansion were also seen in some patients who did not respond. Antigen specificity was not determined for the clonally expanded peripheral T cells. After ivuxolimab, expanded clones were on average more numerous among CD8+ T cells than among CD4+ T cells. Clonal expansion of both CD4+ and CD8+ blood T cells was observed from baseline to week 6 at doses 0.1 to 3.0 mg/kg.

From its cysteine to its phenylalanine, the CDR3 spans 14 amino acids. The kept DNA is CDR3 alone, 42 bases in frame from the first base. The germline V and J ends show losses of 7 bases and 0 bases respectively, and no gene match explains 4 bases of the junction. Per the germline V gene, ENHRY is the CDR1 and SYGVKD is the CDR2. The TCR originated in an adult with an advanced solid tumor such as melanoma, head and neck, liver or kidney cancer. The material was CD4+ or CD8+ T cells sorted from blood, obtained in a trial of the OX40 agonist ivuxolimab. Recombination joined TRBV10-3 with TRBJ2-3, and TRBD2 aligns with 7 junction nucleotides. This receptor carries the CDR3 CAINPGLSTDTQYF. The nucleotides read TGTGCCATCAATCCGGGACTAAGCACAGATACGCAGTATTTT.